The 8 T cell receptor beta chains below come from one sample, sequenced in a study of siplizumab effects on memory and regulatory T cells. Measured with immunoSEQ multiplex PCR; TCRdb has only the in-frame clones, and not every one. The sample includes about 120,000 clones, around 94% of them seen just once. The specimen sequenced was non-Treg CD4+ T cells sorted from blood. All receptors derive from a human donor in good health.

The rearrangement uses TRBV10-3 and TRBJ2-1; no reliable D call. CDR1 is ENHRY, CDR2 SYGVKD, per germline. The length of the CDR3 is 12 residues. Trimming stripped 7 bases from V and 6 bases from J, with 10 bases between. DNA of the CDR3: TGTGCCATCACTACGCGACCCAATGAGCAGTTCTTC. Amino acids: CAITTRPNEQFF.

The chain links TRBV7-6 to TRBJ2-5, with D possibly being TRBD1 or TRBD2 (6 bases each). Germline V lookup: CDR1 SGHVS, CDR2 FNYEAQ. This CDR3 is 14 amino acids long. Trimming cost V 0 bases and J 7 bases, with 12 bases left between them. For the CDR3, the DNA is TGTGCCAGCAGCTTAGCGGGGGCGGAGGGGACCCAGTACTTC. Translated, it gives CASSLAGAEGTQYF.

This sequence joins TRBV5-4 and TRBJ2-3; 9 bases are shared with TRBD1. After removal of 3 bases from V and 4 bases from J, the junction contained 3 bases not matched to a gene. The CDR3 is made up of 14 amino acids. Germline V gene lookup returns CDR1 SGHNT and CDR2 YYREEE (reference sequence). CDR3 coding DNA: TGTGCCAGCAGCTCCACAGGGGGCTCAGATACGCAGTATTTT. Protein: CASSSTGGSDTQYF. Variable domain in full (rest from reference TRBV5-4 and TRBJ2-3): ETGVTQSPTHLIKTRGQQVTLRCSSQSGHNTVSWYQQALGQGPQFIFQYYREEENGRGNFPPRFSGLQFPNYSSELNVNALELDDSALYLCASSSTGGSDTQYFGPGTRLTVL.

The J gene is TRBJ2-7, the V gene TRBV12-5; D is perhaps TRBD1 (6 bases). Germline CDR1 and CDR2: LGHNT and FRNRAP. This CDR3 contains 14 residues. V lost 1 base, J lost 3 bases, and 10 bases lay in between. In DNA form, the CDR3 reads TGTGCTAGTGGTTTGGCCAGCAGGGGCTACGAGCAGTACTTC. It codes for CASGLASRGYEQYF.

CDR3 DNA: TGTGCCAGCAGTTTGAGCGGGGGGGCTGGAGAGACCCAGTACTTC. It encodes CASSLSGGAGETQYF. V usage is TRBV7-2 and J usage is TRBJ2-5; 10 bases map to TRBD2. The CDR3 covers 15 residues. Trimming cost V 6 bases and J 4 bases; bases outside gene matches: 8. Looked up from germline, CDR1 is SGHTA and CDR2 is FQGNSA.

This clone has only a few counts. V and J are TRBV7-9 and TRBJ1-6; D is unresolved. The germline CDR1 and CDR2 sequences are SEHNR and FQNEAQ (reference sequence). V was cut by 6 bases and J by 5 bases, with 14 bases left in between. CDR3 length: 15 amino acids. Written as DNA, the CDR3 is TGTGCCAGCAGTTCAACCGACGGGGATAATTCACCCCTCCACTTT. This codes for CASSSTDGDNSPLHF.

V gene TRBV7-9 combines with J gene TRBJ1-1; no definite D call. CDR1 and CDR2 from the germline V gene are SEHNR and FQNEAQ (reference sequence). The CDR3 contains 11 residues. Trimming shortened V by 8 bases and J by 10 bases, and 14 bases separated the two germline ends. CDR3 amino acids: CASSLGWRAFF. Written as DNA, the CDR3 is TGTGCCAGCTCCCTAGGGTGGCGAGCTTTCTTT.

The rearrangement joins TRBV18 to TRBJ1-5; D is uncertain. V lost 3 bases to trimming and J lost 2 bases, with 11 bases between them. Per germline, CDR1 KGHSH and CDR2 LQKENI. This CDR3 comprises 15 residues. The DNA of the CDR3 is TGTGCCAGCTCACCGGAGGGAAGTGGCAATCAGCCCCAGCATTTT. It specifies CASSPEGSGNQPQHF.